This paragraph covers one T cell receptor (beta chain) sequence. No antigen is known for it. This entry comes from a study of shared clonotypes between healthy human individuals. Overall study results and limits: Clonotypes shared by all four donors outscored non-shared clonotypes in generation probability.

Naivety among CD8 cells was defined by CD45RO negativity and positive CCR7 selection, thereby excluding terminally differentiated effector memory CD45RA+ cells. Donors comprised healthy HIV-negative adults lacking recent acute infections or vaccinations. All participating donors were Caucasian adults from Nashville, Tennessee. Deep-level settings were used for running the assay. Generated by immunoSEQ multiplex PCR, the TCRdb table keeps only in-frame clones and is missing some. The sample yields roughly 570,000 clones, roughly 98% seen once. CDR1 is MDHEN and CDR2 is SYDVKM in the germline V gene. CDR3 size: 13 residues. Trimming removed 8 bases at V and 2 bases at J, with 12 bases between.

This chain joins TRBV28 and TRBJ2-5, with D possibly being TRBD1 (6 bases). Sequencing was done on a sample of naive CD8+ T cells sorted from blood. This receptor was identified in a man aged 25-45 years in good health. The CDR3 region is CASHGQSQETQYF. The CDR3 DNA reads TGTGCCAGCCACGGACAGTCGCAAGAGACCCAGTACTTC. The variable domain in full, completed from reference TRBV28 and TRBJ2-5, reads DVKVTQSSRYLVKRTGEKVFLECVQDMDHENMFWYRQDPGLGLRLIYFSYDVKMKEKGDIPEGYSVSREKKERFSLILESASTNQTSMYLCASHGQSQETQYFGPGTRLLVL.